The 22 T cell receptor beta chains in this list originate from one sample, sequenced in a study of T cells in Graves' hyperthyroidism and ophthalmopathy. The investigators amplified TCR beta CDR3 regions from RNA transcripts. A set of HTBI primers served as the primers for a first-round RT-PCR of the TCR CDR3. TCRdb re-called the multiplex PCR reads through MiXCR, storing one row per CDR3 protein. The table records 500,000 to 750,000 distinct CDR3 sequences, more than 15% of them present only once. Sequencing input: blood. These receptor sequences come from a woman aged 30 to 39 with Graves' hyperthyroidism.

This clonotype was detected once. This clone may be a read error of a much larger clone one base away. The rearrangement uses TRBV5-6 and TRBJ1-6, with no clear D. Trimming left V 1 base short and J 6 bases short, with 2 bases between. The CDR3 sequence is 12 residues long. CDR1 is SGHDT and CDR2 is YYEEEE in the germline V gene. CDR3 sequence reads: CASSLFNSPLHF. The CDR3 nucleotides are TGTGCCAGCAGCTTGTTTAATTCACCCCTCCACTTT.

The chain couples TRBV7-3 to TRBJ1-1; weak D call: TRBD1 (5 bases). This CDR3 is built from 14 residues. Germline CDR1 SGHTA, CDR2 FQGTGA. V shed 2 bases and J shed 4 bases, with 11 bases lying between them. DNA for the CDR3: TGTGCCAGCAGCTTATTTCCCGGGGGCACTGAAGCTTTCTTT. It codes for CASSLFPGGTEAFF. Based on the CDR3 plus reference TRBV7-3 and TRBJ1-1, the full variable domain is GAGVSQTPSNKVTEKGKYVELRCDPISGHTALYWYRQSLGQGPEFLIYFQGTGAADDSGLPNDRFFAVRPEGSVSTLKIQRTERGDSAVYLCASSLFPGGTEAFFGQGTRLTVV.

This clonotype has a handful of counts. The rearrangement joins TRBV5-1 to TRBJ2-1; D unclear. The DNA end is a closer match to TRBJ2-7, so the J assignment may be wrong. This CDR3 is built from 17 residues. Per the germline V gene, CDR1 is SGHRS and CDR2 is YFSETQ. Written as DNA, the CDR3 is TGCGCCAGCAGCTCGACGGGCGCTCGGCCGCGCTACAATGAGCAGTACTTC. Amino acid sequence: CASSSTGARPRYNEQYF.

This clonotype was counted many times. This CDR3 reads CASSLVMTSYMGELFF. The CDR3 nucleotides are TGCGCCAGCAGCTTGGTGATGACTAGCTATATGGGGGAGCTGTTTTTT. The chain joins TRBV5-1 to TRBJ2-2; 7 bases are shared with TRBD2. CDR3 length equals 16 residues. Germline V gene data show CDR1 as SGHRS and CDR2 as YFSETQ. With 0 bases clipped from V and 8 bases from J, the junction kept 10 bases outside the gene matches.

The chain links TRBV20-1 to TRBJ2-4, with 11 bases lining up with TRBD1. V shed 6 bases and J 8 bases; nucleotides not matched to a gene: 6. CDR3 length: 13 amino acids. Germline V CDR1 and CDR2: DFQATT, SNEGSKA (reference sequence). CDR3 sequence (DNA): TGCAGTGCACGGACAGGGGGCATGGACATTCAGTACTTC. Its translation: CSARTGGMDIQYF.

This clonotype was counted at least ten times. This chain uses TRBV5-6 with TRBJ2-7; TRBD1 or TRBD2 may be the D gene (5 bases each). Looked up from germline, CDR1 is SGHDT and CDR2 is YYEEEE. V was cut by 6 bases and J by 0 bases, with 19 bases left in between. This CDR3 region has 16 residues. CDR3 sequence reads: CASTLGVGTYSYEQYF. The CDR3 DNA is TGTGCCAGCACCCTCGGGGTCGGGACGTACTCCTACGAGCAGTACTTC.

The chain employs TRBV19 and TRBJ1-1; no firm D call. The germline CDR1 and CDR2 sequences are LNHDA and SQIVND (reference sequence). V was cut by 3 bases and J by 0 bases, with 8 bases left in between. The CDR3 length is 14 residues. As DNA, the CDR3 is TGTGCCAGTAGTATTGGTCAGTTGAACACTGAAGCTTTCTTT. Translating it yields CASSIGQLNTEAFF.

This clonotype was counted many times. The gene calls are TRBV18 and TRBJ1-1; 9 positions agree with TRBD1. Germline-derived CDR1 and CDR2 are KGHSH and LQKENI. Losses at the gene ends were 2 bases for V and 4 bases for J; bases not matched to a gene: 5. There are 15 residues in the CDR3. CDR3 in DNA: TGTGCCAGCTCACCAAAACAGGGGGCTGGCACTGAAGCTTTCTTT. This sequence encodes CASSPKQGAGTEAFF.

This clonotype was seen many times. V is TRBV20-1 and J is TRBJ2-2; 8 nucleotides agree with TRBD1. The length of the CDR3 is 15 residues. The V segment lost 5 bases and the J segment 1 base; nucleotides outside the gene matches: 6. Germline values: CDR1 DFQATT, CDR2 SNEGSKA (reference sequence). The CDR3 DNA is TGCAGTGCTGTATCCGGGACAGGGAACACCGGGGAGCTGTTTTTT. Translated, it gives CSAVSGTGNTGELFF.

The V and J genes are TRBV29-1 and TRBJ1-1, with a possible D match to TRBD1 (6 bases). This CDR3 is built from 14 residues. The V and J ends lost 1 base and 3 bases respectively, with 12 bases between them. In germline, CDR1 is SQVTM, CDR2 ANQGSEA. The CDR3 region is CSVEVQGSYTEAFF. DNA of the CDR3: TGCAGCGTTGAAGTTCAGGGGTCATACACTGAAGCTTTCTTT.

This clonotype has at least ten counts. This chain links TRBV12-3 or TRBV12-4 with TRBJ1-1; the match to TRBD1 covers 9 bases. The CDR3 has 13 residues. The ends lost 5 bases at V and 3 bases at J; junction bases unmatched: 1. The CDR3 region is CASSGTGYTEAFF. The CDR3 DNA is TGTGCCAGCAGTGGGACAGGGTACACTGAAGCTTTCTTT.

J is TRBJ2-2 and V is TRBV18, with TRBD2 matching 9 bases. This CDR3 is built from 18 residues. V trimming: 3 bases; J trimming: 0 bases; junction bases outside the gene matches: 8. CDR1 is KGHSH and CDR2 is LQKENI in the germline V gene. This CDR3 reads CASSPTQTSGANTGELFF. The CDR3 nucleotides read TGTGCCAGCTCACCCACCCAGACTAGCGGAGCGAACACCGGGGAGCTGTTTTTT.

This clonotype has ten or more counts. This chain links TRBV11-2 with TRBJ2-1; tentative D call: TRBD2 (5 bases). The CDR3 is made up of 15 amino acids. The germline V and J ends were trimmed by 0 bases and 8 bases, with 14 bases remaining between them. Germline CDR1 SGHAT, CDR2 FQNNGV. The CDR3 loop is CASSLDRTPLHEQFF. The CDR3 DNA follows: TGTGCCAGCAGCTTAGACAGGACTCCACTTCATGAGCAGTTCTTC.

Many counts were recorded for this clonotype. This chain connects TRBV7-3 to TRBJ1-1, with TRBD1 identical over 8 bases. Germline-derived CDR1 and CDR2 are SGHTA and FQGTGA. This CDR3 contains 15 residues. The V and J ends lost 5 bases and 1 base, in that order; junction bases with no gene match: 6. The CDR3 region is CASSVNRGGNTEAFF. The CDR3 DNA reads TGTGCCAGCAGCGTGAACAGGGGGGGGAACACTGAAGCTTTCTTT.

This clonotype is a singleton in its sample. It may be a read error: a sequence one base away is much more abundant. The rearrangement joins TRBV30 to TRBJ2-7, with D perhaps TRBD1 or TRBD2 (5 bases each). Trimming cost V 4 bases and J 2 bases, with 21 bases left between them. This CDR3 contains 16 residues. CDR1 is GTSNPN, CDR2 SVGIG, per germline (reference sequence). CDR3 amino acids: CAWNVLSRGLTYEQYF. CDR3 bases: TGTGCCTGGAATGTACTTTCTCGGGGCTTAACCTACGAGCAGTACTTC.

The rearrangement links TRBV18 to TRBJ1-3, with D hard to call. CDR1 and CDR2 (germline): KGHSH, LQKENI. This CDR3 region has 15 residues. The ends were cut back, 1 base at V and 0 bases at J, with 7 bases in the middle. The CDR3 DNA follows: TGTGCCAGCTCACCACGGCCTAACTCTGGAAACACCATATATTTT. Protein product: CASSPRPNSGNTIYF.

This clonotype was observed a few times. This sequence joins TRBV9 and TRBJ2-2, with no clear D. Germline V gene sequence: CDR1 SGDLS, CDR2 YYNGEE. Between the trimmed V and J ends, which lost 1 base and 1 base, there was a span of 2 bases. The CDR3 length is 13 residues. CDR3 residues: CASSVWNTGELFF. The CDR3 bases are TGTGCCAGCAGCGTATGGAACACCGGGGAGCTGTTTTTT.

This clonotype was counted only a few times. The V call is TRBV24-1, the J call TRBJ2-1, with 11 bases lining up with TRBD2. CDR3 length equals 19 residues. J was trimmed by 5 bases and V by 5 bases; bases with no gene match: 16. In germline, CDR1 is KGHDR, CDR2 SFDVKD. CDR3 DNA: TGTGCCACCAGTGTCGGGACTAGCGGAACCCAGGGGACACACAATGAGCAGTTCTTC. Its translation: CATSVGTSGTQGTHNEQFF.

The chain couples TRBV6-1 to TRBJ1-4, with unresolved D. This CDR3 comprises 15 residues. The germline V gene has CDR1 MNHNS and CDR2 SASEGT. Trimming pared 6 bases from V and 8 bases from J, leaving 19 bases between. The CDR3 sequence is CASSNLAAAGEKLFF. Here the CDR3 DNA reads TGTGCCAGCAGCAACCTTGCAGCGGCCGGGGAAAAACTGTTTTTT.

This clonotype was recorded at least ten times. This chain uses TRBV28 with TRBJ1-1; 9 bases are shared with TRBD1. This CDR3 comprises 13 residues. Germline V gives CDR1 MDHEN, CDR2 SYDVKM. Germline trimming cut 8 bases from V and 1 base from J; bases unmatched to any gene: 2. The CDR3 nucleotides are TGTGCCAGCGGGACAGGGACGAACACTGAAGCTTTCTTT. Translating it yields CASGTGTNTEAFF. The full variable domain, its missing parts supplied by reference TRBV28 and TRBJ1-1, is DVKVTQSSRYLVKRTGEKVFLECVQDMDHENMFWYRQDPGLGLRLIYFSYDVKMKEKGDIPEGYSVSREKKERFSLILESASTNQTSMYLCASGTGTNTEAFFGQGTRLTVV.

This clonotype showed up many times. The rearrangement uses TRBV7-9 and TRBJ2-3; 8 bases align to TRBD1. The V and J ends lost 5 bases and 2 bases, in that order; junction bases with no gene match: 6. Germline lookup yields CDR1 SEHNR and CDR2 FQNEAQ (reference sequence). CDR3 length: 15 residues. CDR3 in DNA: TGTGCCAGCAGCCCCGCGGGACAGGACACAGATACGCAGTATTTT. Protein: CASSPAGQDTDTQYF.

This clonotype was observed a few times. The chain employs TRBV2 and TRBJ2-2, with a tentative D call TRBD2 (5 bases). Trimming removed 2 bases at V and 0 bases at J, with 7 bases between. CDR1 is SNHLY and CDR2 is FYNNEI in the germline V gene. The CDR3 length is 15 residues. Here the CDR3 reads CASSEYGTNTGELFF. CDR3 coding DNA: TGTGCCAGCAGTGAATACGGGACGAACACCGGGGAGCTGTTTTTT.